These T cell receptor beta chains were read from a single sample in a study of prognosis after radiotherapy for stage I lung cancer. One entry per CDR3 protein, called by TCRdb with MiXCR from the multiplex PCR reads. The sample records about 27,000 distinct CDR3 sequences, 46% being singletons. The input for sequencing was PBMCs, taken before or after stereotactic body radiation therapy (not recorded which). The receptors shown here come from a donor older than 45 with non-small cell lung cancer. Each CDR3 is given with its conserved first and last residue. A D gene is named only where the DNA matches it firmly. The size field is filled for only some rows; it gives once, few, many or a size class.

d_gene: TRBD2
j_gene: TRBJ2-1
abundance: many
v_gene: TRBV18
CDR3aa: CASSPIGTSGRGEQFF
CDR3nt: TGTGCCAGCTCACCGATCGGGACTAGCGGGAGGGGCGAGCAGTTCTTC

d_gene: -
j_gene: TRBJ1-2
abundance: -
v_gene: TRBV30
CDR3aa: CAWRYRARDGYTF
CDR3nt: TGTGCCTGGAGGTACCGGGCCAGGGATGGCTACACCTTC

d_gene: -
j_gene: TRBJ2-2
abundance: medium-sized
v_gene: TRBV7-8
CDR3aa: CASSLAPGGTTGELFF
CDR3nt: TGTGCCAGCAGCTTAGCTCCGGGGGGCACCACCGGGGAGCTGTTTTTT

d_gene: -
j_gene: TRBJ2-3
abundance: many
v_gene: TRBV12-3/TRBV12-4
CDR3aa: CASSSQGPLTDTQYF
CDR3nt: TGTGCCAGCAGTTCACAGGGACCCCTCACGGATACGCAGTATTTT

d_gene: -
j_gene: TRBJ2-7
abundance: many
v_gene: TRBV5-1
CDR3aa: CASSLGRSYEQYF
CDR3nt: TGCGCCAGCAGCTTGGGGCGGAGCTACGAGCAGTACTTC

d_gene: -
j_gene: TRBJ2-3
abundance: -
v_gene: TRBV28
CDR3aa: CASSSIVDTQYF
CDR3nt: TGTGCCAGCAGTTCGATCGTGGATACGCAGTATTTT

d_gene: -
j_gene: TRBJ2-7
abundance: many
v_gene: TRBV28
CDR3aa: CASSFNKGGEQYF
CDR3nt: TGTGCCAGCAGTTTCAACAAGGGGGGCGAGCAGTACTTC

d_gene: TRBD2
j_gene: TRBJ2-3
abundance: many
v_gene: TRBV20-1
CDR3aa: CSASLAGIDTQYF
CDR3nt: TGCAGTGCTAGTTTAGCGGGTATAGATACGCAGTATTTT

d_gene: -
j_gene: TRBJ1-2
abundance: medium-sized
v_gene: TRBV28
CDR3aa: CASSFYGGEYGYTF
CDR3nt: TGTGCCAGCAGTTTTTACGGAGGGGAGTACGGCTACACCTTC

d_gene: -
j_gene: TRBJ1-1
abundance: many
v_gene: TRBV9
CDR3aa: CASSTDSLNTEAFF
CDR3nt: TGTGCCAGCAGCACGGACAGTTTGAACACTGAAGCTTTCTTT

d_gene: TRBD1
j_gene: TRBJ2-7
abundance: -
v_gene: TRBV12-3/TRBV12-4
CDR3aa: CASRRTGSHRQYF
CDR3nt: TGTGCCAGCAGAAGGACAGGGAGCCACAGGCAGTACTTC

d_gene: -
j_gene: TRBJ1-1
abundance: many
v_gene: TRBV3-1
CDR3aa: CASTYQEGTEAFF
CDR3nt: TGTGCCAGCACCTATCAAGAGGGGACTGAAGCTTTCTTT

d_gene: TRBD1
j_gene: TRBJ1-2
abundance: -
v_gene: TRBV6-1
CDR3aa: CASTQGQGAGYTF
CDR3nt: TGTGCCAGCACCCAGGGACAGGGGGCCGGCTACACCTTC

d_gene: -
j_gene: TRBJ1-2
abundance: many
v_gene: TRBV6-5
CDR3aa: CASSYSQGANYGYTF
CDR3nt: TGTGCCAGCAGTTACTCCCAAGGGGCGAACTATGGCTACACCTTC

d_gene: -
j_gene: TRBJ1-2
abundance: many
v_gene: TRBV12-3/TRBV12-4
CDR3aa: CASKTGTDNYGYTF
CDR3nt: TGTGCCAGCAAAACTGGGACGGACAACTATGGCTACACCTTC

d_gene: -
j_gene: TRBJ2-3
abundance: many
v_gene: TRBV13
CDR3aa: CASSFDTDTQYF
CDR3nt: TGTGCCAGCAGCTTTGACACAGATACGCAGTATTTT

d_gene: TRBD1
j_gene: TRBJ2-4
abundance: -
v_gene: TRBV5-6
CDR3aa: CASSFGTGQNIQYF
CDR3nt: TGTGCCAGCAGCTTTGGGACAGGGCAAAACATTCAGTACTTC

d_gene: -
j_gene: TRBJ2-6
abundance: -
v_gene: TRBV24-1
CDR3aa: CATSDSDSGANVLTF
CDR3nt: TGTGCCACCAGTGACTCGGATTCTGGGGCCAACGTCCTGACTTTC

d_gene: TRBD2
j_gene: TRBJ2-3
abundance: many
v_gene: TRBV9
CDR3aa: CASSVATGGLITDTQYF
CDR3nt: TGTGCCAGCAGCGTAGCTACGGGGGGACTAATCACAGATACGCAGTATTTT

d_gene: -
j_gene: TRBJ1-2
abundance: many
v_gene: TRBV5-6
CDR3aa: CASSPRRQGLSGYTF
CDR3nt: TGTGCCAGCAGCCCCCGAAGGCAGGGCCTTAGTGGCTACACCTTC

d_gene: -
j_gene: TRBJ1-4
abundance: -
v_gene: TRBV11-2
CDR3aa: CASSLDLGGEKLFF
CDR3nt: TGTGCCAGCAGCTTAGATCTTGGGGGTGAAAAACTGTTTTTT

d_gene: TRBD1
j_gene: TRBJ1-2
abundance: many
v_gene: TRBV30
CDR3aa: CAWRMGTEINYGYTF
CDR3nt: TGTGCCTGGAGGATGGGGACAGAGATTAACTATGGCTACACCTTC

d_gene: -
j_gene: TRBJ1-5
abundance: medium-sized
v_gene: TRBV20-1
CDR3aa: CSAEGRSNSNQPQHF
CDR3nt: TGCAGTGCAGAAGGACGGAGCAATAGCAATCAGCCCCAGCATTTT

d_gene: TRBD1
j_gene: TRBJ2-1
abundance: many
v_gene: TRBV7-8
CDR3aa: CASSPAKTGYEQFF
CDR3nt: TGTGCCAGCAGCCCGGCAAAGACAGGGTATGAGCAGTTCTTC

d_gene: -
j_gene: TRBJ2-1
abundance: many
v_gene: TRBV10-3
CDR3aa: CAISDRGPRDEQFF
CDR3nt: TGTGCCATCAGTGACCGGGGCCCCCGGGATGAGCAGTTCTTC

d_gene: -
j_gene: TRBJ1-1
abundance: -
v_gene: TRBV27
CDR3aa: CASILNGRVGGKVEAFF
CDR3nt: TGTGCCAGCATCCTAAACGGGCGAGTAGGGGGAAAAGTTGAAGCTTTCTTT

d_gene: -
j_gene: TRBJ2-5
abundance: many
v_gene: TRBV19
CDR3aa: CASSPGTRIETQYF
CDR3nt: TGTGCCAGTAGTCCCGGGACACGGATTGAGACCCAGTACTTC

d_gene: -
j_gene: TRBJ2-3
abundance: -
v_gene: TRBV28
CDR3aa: CASTIVGTLLSVTQYF
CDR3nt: TGTGCCAGCACCATAGTGGGGACTCTCCTATCCGTTACGCAGTATTTT

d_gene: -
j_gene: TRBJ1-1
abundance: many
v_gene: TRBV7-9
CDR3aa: CASSLEANTEAFF
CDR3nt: TGTGCCAGCAGCTTAGAGGCGAACACTGAAGCTTTCTTT

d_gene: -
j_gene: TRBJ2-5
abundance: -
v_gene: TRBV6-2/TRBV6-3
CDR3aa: CASSYAQETQYF
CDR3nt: TGTGCCAGCAGTTACGCACAAGAGACCCAGTACTTC

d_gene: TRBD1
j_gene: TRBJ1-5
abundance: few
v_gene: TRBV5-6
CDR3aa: CASSLSDRRSNQPQHF
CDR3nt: TGTGCCAGCAGCCTGTCGGACAGGAGAAGCAATCAGCCCCAGCATTTT

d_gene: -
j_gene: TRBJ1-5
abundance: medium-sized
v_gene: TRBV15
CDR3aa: CATSRGRRQPQHF
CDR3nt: TGTGCCACCAGCAGAGGGCGGCGTCAGCCCCAGCATTTT

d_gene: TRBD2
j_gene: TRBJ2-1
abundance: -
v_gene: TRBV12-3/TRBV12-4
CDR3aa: CAGRSSGSLDEQFF
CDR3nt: TGTGCCGGAAGGAGTAGCGGGAGCCTTGATGAGCAGTTCTTC

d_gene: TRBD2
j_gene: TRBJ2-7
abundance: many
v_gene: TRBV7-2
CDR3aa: CASSFLLAGAGEQYF
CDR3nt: TGTGCCAGCAGCTTCCTCCTAGCGGGAGCTGGCGAGCAGTACTTC

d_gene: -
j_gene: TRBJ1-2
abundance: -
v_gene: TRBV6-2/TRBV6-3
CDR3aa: CASSETPGVGGYTF
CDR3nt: TGTGCCAGCAGTGAAACCCCCGGGGTCGGTGGCTACACCTTC

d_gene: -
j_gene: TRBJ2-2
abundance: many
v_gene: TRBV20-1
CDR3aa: CSASLRGAGELFF
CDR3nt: TGCAGTGCTAGTCTGAGAGGGGCCGGGGAGCTGTTTTTT

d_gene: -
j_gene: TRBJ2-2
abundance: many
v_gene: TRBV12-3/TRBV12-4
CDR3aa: CASSKQRRTNTGELFF
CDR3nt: TGTGCCAGCAGTAAACAGAGGCGTACCAACACCGGGGAGCTGTTTTTT

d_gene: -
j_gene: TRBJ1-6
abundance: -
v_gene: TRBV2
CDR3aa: CASSQGNSSLHF
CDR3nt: TGTGCCAGCAGTCAGGGTAATTCGTCCCTCCACTTT

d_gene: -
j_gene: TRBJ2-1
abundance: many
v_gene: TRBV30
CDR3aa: CAWRGSRPSSYNEQFF
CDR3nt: TGTGCCTGGAGGGGGTCCCGCCCCAGCTCCTACAATGAGCAGTTCTTC

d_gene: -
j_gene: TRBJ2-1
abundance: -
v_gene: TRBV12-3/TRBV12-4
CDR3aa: CASVNMFRSNEQFF
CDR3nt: TGTGCCAGCGTAAACATGTTTCGGAGCAATGAGCAGTTCTTC

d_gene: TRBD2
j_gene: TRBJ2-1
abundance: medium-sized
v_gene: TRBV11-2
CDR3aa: CASSFSGGAYNEQFF
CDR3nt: TGTGCCAGCAGCTTTAGCGGGGGGGCTTACAATGAGCAGTTCTTC

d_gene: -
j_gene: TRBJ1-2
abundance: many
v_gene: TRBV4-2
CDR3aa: CASSQGTGIYGYTF
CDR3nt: TGTGCCAGCAGCCAAGGGACGGGGATTTATGGCTACACCTTC

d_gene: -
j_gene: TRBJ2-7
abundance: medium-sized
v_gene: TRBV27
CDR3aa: CASSSGRKHYEQYF
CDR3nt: TGTGCCAGCAGCTCGGGACGGAAACACTACGAGCAGTACTTC

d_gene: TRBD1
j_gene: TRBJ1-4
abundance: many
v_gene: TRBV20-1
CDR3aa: CSASFGQGHEKLFF
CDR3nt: TGCAGTGCTAGCTTCGGACAGGGACATGAAAAACTGTTTTTT

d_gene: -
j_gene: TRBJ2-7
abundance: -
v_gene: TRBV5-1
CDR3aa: CASSFPDSEQCF
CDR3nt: TGCGCCAGCAGCTTCCCGGACAGCGAGCAGTGCTTC

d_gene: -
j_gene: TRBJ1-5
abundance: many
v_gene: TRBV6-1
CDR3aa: CASSEGIGQNCHF
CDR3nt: TGTGCCAGCAGTGAAGGTATTGGGCAAAACTGCCATTTT

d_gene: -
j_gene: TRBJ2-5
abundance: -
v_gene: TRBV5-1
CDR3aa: CASSLRGETQYF
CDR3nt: TGCGCCAGCAGCTTGAGGGGAGAGACCCAGTACTTC

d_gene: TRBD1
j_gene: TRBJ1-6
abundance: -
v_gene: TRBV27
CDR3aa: CASSCRDRGWSPLHF
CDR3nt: TGTGCCAGCAGTTGCCGGGACAGGGGATGGTCACCCCTCCACTTT

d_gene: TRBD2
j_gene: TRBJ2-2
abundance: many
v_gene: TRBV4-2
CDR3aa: CASSPTSSTGELFF
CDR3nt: TGTGCCAGCAGCCCGACTAGCTCCACCGGGGAGCTGTTTTTT

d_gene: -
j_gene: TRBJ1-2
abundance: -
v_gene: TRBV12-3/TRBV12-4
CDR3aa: CASSFARADYGYTF
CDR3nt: TGTGCCAGCAGTTTCGCCAGGGCTGACTATGGCTACACCTTC